The 28 T cell receptor beta chains presented below share a single source sample, sequenced in a study of blood T cells in healthy people across ages. Together with a sample-barcoded 5' primer, a J-beta primer mix was included in a second PCR lasting about 7 to 12 cycles. TCRdb re-derived calls from the 5' RACE reads in MiXCR, one entry per CDR3 protein. The table shows about 1.5 million distinct CDR3 sequences, with less than 45% occurring only once. Sequenced: blood. The receptors stem from a woman between 18 and 30 years old in good health.

A few counts support this clonotype. The chain recombines TRBV9 with TRBJ2-7; 8 nucleotides agree with TRBD1. The CDR3 runs to 13 residues. The V gene end was trimmed by 3 bases and the J gene end by 3 bases; junction bases not matched to a gene: 2. Germline values: CDR1 SGDLS, CDR2 YYNGEE. In nucleotides, the CDR3 is TGTGCCAGCAGCGACACAGGGGGCTACGAGCAGTACTTC. This codes for CASSDTGGYEQYF.

This clonotype was seen a few times. This chain connects TRBV29-1 to TRBJ1-2; D remains unclear. Germline CDR1 and CDR2: SQVTM and ANQGSEA. The V end was cut by 3 bases, the J end by 2 bases, with 7 bases between. The CDR3 is 12 amino acids. CDR3 loop: CSVEVGNYGYTF. In DNA form, the CDR3 reads TGCAGCGTTGAGGTCGGCAACTATGGCTACACCTTC.

This clonotype was detected a few times. The V call is TRBV20-1, the J call TRBJ2-5; a weak D match, TRBD1 (6 bases). Deletions cut 5 bases from V and 2 bases from J, with 12 bases between. The CDR3 is 13 amino acids. Germline CDR1 is DFQATT and CDR2 is SNEGSKA (reference sequence). DNA for the CDR3: TGCAGTGCTCAAACAGGGTGGCAAGAGACCCAGTACTTC. Protein sequence: CSAQTGWQETQYF.

The chain carries TRBV12-3 or TRBV12-4 and TRBJ1-1; TRBD1 agrees at 12 bases. The CDR3 consists of 18 residues. The junction had 14 bases not matched to a gene; V was cut back by 6 bases and J by 3 bases. The CDR3 here is CASRGDRGRGGKDTEAFF. Written as DNA, the CDR3 is TGTGCCAGCAGGGGGGACAGGGGGCGCGGGGGGAAAGACACTGAAGCTTTCTTT.

This CDR3 reads CAWSSVGETQYF. CDR3 in DNA: TGTGCCTGGAGCTCGGTGGGGGAGACCCAGTACTTC. The V and J genes are TRBV30 and TRBJ2-5, with unresolved D. Trimming shortened V by 3 bases and J by 5 bases, and 10 bases separated the two germline ends. This CDR3 is 12 amino acids long. Looked up from germline, CDR1 is GTSNPN and CDR2 is SVGIG (reference sequence). Full variable domain (remainder filled in from reference TRBV30 and TRBJ2-5): SQTIHQWPATLVQPVGSPLSLECTVEGTSNPNLYWYRQAAGRGLQLLFYSVGIGQISSEVPQNLSASRPQDRQFILSSKKLLLSDSGFYLCAWSSVGETQYFGPGTRLLVL.

The chain couples TRBV6-5 to TRBJ2-2; D is perhaps TRBD1 (6 bases). V lost 2 bases to trimming and J lost 7 bases, with 14 bases between them. This CDR3 spans 15 amino acids. Looked up from germline, CDR1 is MNHEY and CDR2 is SVGAGI. CDR3 DNA sequence: TGTGCCAGCAGTTACCGGAACAGGGCTGGCGGGGAGCTGTTTTTT. This encodes CASSYRNRAGGELFF.

The chain couples TRBV6-2 or TRBV6-3 to TRBJ2-2; a weak D match, TRBD2 (6 bases). V was clipped by 4 bases and J by 7 bases, with 19 bases between them. The length of the CDR3 is 16 residues. CDR1 is MNHEY, CDR2 SVGEGT, per germline. The CDR3 reads CASSLIGGVGGGELFF. The CDR3 coding sequence is TGTGCCAGCAGTTTGATCGGGGGAGTCGGTGGCGGGGAGCTGTTTTTT.

This clonotype showed up many times. In nucleotides, the CDR3 is TGCAGTGCTAGAGATCAGGGCGACAGCACAGATACGCAGTATTTT. Its protein product is CSARDQGDSTDTQYF. The chain uses TRBV20-1 and TRBJ2-3; the D gene is possibly TRBD1 (5 bases). V gave up 0 bases and J gave up 0 bases, with 10 bases separating them. CDR1 is DFQATT and CDR2 is SNEGSKA in the germline V gene (reference sequence). The CDR3 runs 15 residues.

In regard to this clonotype: At one end the junction does not follow the germline gene, possibly because of a read error. This chain joins TRBV10-3 and TRBJ2-6, with D possibly matching TRBD2 (5 bases). CDR3 size: 14 residues. Germline assignment: CDR1 ENHRY and CDR2 SYGVKD. CDR3 DNA sequence: TGTGCCGTCAGCCCAGGACTGGGGGCCAACGTCCTGACTTTC. Protein product: CAVSPGLGANVLTF.

There are a few counts of this clonotype. V and J are TRBV7-2 and TRBJ1-2; 7 bases line up with TRBD1. The CDR3 is made up of 15 amino acids. Germline trimming cut 4 bases from V and 6 bases from J; bases unmatched to any gene: 11. Germline CDR1 is SGHTA and CDR2 is FQGNSA. This CDR3 is CASSSSTGRRDGYTF. The CDR3 DNA follows: TGTGCCAGCAGCTCGTCGACAGGGAGGAGGGATGGCTACACCTTC.

The rearrangement joins TRBV11-2 to TRBJ2-1; the D gene is possibly TRBD1 (5 bases). Germline assignment: CDR1 SGHAT and CDR2 FQNNGV. The CDR3 contains 14 residues. V was pared by 6 bases and J by 7 bases, with 16 bases between. The CDR3 sequence: CASSLLTARNEQFF. The CDR3 DNA reads as TGTGCCAGCAGTCTCCTGACAGCTAGGAATGAGCAGTTCTTC.

The chain employs TRBV20-1 and TRBJ2-2; possible D gene TRBD2, 6 bases. The CDR3 is 13 amino acids. V was shortened by 6 bases and J by 3 bases, with 11 bases between the two germline ends. From germline, CDR1 is DFQATT and CDR2 SNEGSKA (reference sequence). The DNA for the CDR3 is TGCAGTGCCCGGACTAAGGACACCGGGGAGCTGTTTTTT. This translates into CSARTKDTGELFF.

The chain recombines TRBV29-1 with TRBJ2-2, with 7 positions matching TRBD1. Germline CDR1 and CDR2: SQVTM and ANQGSEA. The CDR3 loop spans 15 amino acids. This CDR3 reads CSGLTGTANTGELFF. The CDR3 nucleotides are TGCAGTGGCCTTACCGGGACAGCGAACACCGGGGAGCTGTTTTTT.

This clonotype was found a few times. This rearrangement joins TRBV29-1 to TRBJ2-2, with D possibly matching TRBD1 (6 bases). The CDR3 contains 14 residues. Per germline, CDR1 SQVTM and CDR2 ANQGSEA. Trimming took 4 bases from V and 1 from J, leaving 10 bases between them. The CDR3: CSVGQGRNTGELFF. CDR3 sequence (DNA): TGCAGCGTTGGGCAGGGGAGGAACACCGGGGAGCTGTTTTTT.

This clonotype was counted only a few times. The chain carries TRBV12-3 or TRBV12-4 and TRBJ2-1; 9 positions agree with TRBD2. This CDR3 spans 13 amino acids. V dropped 9 bases and J dropped 8; count of bases not matched to a gene: 8. This CDR3 reads CASLSGRGHEQFF. In DNA, the CDR3 is TGTGCCAGTCTTAGCGGGAGAGGGCATGAGCAGTTCTTC.

This clonotype was counted a single time. This rearrangement joins TRBV6-2 or TRBV6-3 to TRBJ2-2, with 12 bases aligning to TRBD2. This CDR3 comprises 14 residues. V lost 11 bases and J lost 6; bases outside the gene matches: 7. Germline-derived CDR1 and CDR2 are MNHEY and SVGEGT. CDR3 amino acids: CAVRTSGKAGELFF. CDR3 sequence (DNA): TGTGCCGTTAGGACTAGCGGGAAAGCCGGGGAGCTGTTTTTT.

The gene calls are TRBV29-1 and TRBJ2-7; D is perhaps TRBD2 (5 bases). The CDR3 has 12 residues. Germline V gene data show CDR1 as SQVTM and CDR2 as ANQGSEA. V was shortened by 0 bases and J by 4 bases, with 7 bases between the two germline ends. The CDR3 DNA sequence: TGCAGCGTTGAAGAGAGCGGATACGAGCAGTACTTC. Amino acid sequence: CSVEESGYEQYF.

This clonotype appeared a few times. The rearrangement joins TRBV2 to TRBJ2-3, with 9 bases fitting TRBD2. Germline V gives CDR1 SNHLY, CDR2 FYNNEI. The trim removed 8 bases at V and 4 bases at J, leaving 1 base unmatched. The CDR3 length is 12 residues. The DNA for the CDR3 is TGTGCCAGCCTAGCGGGGTCAGATACGCAGTATTTT. This sequence encodes CASLAGSDTQYF.

In this sample, this clonotype turned up a few times. This chain connects TRBV20-1 to TRBJ2-7; 8 bases are a match to TRBD1. The junction had 7 bases not matched to a gene; V was cut back by 3 bases and J by 0 bases. The CDR3 extends over 15 amino acids. From germline, CDR1 is DFQATT and CDR2 SNEGSKA (reference sequence). This CDR3 reads CSASSAGQGSYEQYF. In DNA, the CDR3 is TGCAGTGCTAGTAGCGCCGGACAGGGCTCCTACGAGCAGTACTTC.

This clonotype was detected many times. Mismatch with germline at one junction end may stem from a read error. The gene calls are TRBV12-3 or TRBV12-4 and TRBJ1-1; the D gene is possibly TRBD1 (5 bases). The CDR3 has 13 amino acids. The CDR3 bases are TGTGCCAGCAGCTTAGGGGTGGGCACTGAAGCTTTCTTT. This encodes CASSLGVGTEAFF.

J is TRBJ1-1 and V is TRBV6-1; no firm D call. This CDR3 spans 14 amino acids. V gave up 5 bases and J gave up 0 bases, with 10 bases separating them. Germline V lookup: CDR1 MNHNS, CDR2 SASEGT. The CDR3 is CASSKNSLNTEAFF. CDR3 bases: TGTGCCAGCAGTAAAAACAGCTTGAACACTGAAGCTTTCTTT.

The J gene is TRBJ1-4, the V gene TRBV9; TRBD1 agrees at 8 bases. Germline assignment: CDR1 SGDLS and CDR2 YYNGEE. The CDR3 runs to 14 residues. The V segment lost 5 bases and the J segment 7 bases; nucleotides outside the gene matches: 7. CDR3 nucleotide sequence: TGTGCCAGCAGTGCAGGGGGCTTTTCTGAAAAACTGTTTTTT. Residues: CASSAGGFSEKLFF.

With regard to this clonotype: The junction does not match germline at one end; this may be a read error. The chain has TRBV6-6 and TRBJ1-4, with 9 positions matching TRBD1. The CDR3 consists of 15 residues. Germline-derived CDR1 and CDR2 are MNHNY and SVGAGI (reference sequence). The CDR3 region has the DNA TGTGCCAGCGGTTACTCAGACAGGGGGGGAGAAAAACTGTTTTTT. Translating gives CASGYSDRGGEKLFF.

V and J are TRBV18 and TRBJ2-5, with D tentatively TRBD2 (6 bases). The germline V and J ends were trimmed by 3 bases and 11 bases, with 28 bases remaining between them. Germline V gene sequence: CDR1 KGHSH, CDR2 LQKENI. This CDR3 has 17 amino acids. The CDR3 DNA follows: TGTGCCAGCTCACCCAACGTGAACGAGACCCGTCGCGGGGAGCAGTACTTC. Amino acid sequence: CASSPNVNETRRGEQYF.

This rearrangement joins TRBV6-6 to TRBJ2-5; no firm D call. This CDR3 comprises 13 residues. Germline CDR1 and CDR2: MNHNY and SVGAGI (reference sequence). Trimming cost V 5 bases and J 1 base, with 8 bases left between them. CDR3 protein: CASSVLLQETQYF. In DNA, the CDR3 is TGTGCCAGCAGTGTCCTTCTCCAAGAGACCCAGTACTTC.

The gene calls are TRBV10-3 and TRBJ1-2, with 7 bases that match TRBD1. The CDR3 consists of 13 residues. V gave up 5 bases and J gave up 2 bases; unmatched junction bases: 2. Germline CDR1 and CDR2: ENHRY and SYGVKD. DNA for the CDR3: TGTGCCATCAGTACACAGGGGAACTATGGCTACACCTTC. Protein: CAISTQGNYGYTF.

V is TRBV7-2 and J is TRBJ2-1; D ambiguous. The V end lost 3 bases, the J end lost 15 bases, and 21 bases lay between the germline ends. The germline gives CDR1 SGHTA, CDR2 FQGNSA. There are 14 residues in the CDR3. The CDR3 DNA sequence: TGTGCCAGCAGCTTGAGTAGGGATGGGCCCTTGAGGTTCTTC. It translates to CASSLSRDGPLRFF.

This clonotype was counted between two and nine times. The chain is built from TRBV27 and TRBJ2-1; 8 bases fit TRBD1. The germline V gene has CDR1 MNHEY and CDR2 SMNVEV (reference sequence). The CDR3 runs 16 residues. Unmatched junction bases numbered 6, after V lost 3 bases and J lost 2 bases. The DNA for the CDR3 is TGTGCCAGCAGTTTTCACGACAGGGGCCCCTACAATGAGCAGTTCTTC. It codes for CASSFHDRGPYNEQFF.